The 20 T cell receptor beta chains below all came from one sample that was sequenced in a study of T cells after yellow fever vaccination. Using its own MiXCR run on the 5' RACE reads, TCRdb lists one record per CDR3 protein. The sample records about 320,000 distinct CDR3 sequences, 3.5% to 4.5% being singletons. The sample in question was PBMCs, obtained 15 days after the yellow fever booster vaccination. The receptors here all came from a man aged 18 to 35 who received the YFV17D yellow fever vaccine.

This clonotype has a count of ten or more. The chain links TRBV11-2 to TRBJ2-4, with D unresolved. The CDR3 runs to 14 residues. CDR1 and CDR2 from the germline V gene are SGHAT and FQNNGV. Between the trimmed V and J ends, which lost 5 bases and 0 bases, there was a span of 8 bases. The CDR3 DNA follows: TGTGCCAGCAGCACTCCCAGAGCCAAAAACATTCAGTACTTC. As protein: CASSTPRAKNIQYF. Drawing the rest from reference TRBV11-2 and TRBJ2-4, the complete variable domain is EAGVAQSPRYKIIEKRQSVAFWCNPISGHATLYWYQQILGQGPKLLIQFQNNGVVDDSQLPKDRFSAERLKGVDSTLKIQPAKLEDSAVYLCASSTPRAKNIQYFGAGTRLSVL.

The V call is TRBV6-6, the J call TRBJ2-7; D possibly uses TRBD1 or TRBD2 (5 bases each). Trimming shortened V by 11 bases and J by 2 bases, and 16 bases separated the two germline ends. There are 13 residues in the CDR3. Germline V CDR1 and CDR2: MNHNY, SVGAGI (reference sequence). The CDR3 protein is CAGGAGSTYEQYF. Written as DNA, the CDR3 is TGTGCCGGTGGGGCAGGGAGCACCTACGAGCAGTACTTC.

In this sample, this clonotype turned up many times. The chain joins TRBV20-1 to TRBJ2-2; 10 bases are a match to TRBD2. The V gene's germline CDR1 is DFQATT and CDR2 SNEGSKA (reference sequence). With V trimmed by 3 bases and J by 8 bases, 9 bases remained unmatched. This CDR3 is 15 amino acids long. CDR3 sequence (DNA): TGCAGTGCTAGTCCCAGCGGGGGGGCCGGTGGGGAGCTGTTTTTT. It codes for CSASPSGGAGGELFF.

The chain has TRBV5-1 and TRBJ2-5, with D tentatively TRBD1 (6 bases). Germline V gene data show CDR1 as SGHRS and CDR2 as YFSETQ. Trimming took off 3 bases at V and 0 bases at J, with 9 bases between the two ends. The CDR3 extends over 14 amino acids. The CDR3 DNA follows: TGCGCCAGCAGCTCCCGGACAGACCAAGAGACCCAGTACTTC. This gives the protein CASSSRTDQETQYF. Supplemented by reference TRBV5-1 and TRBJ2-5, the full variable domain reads KAGVTQTPRYLIKTRGQQVTLSCSPISGHRSVSWYQQTPGQGLQFLFEYFSETQRNKGNFPGRFSGRQFSNSRSEMNVSTLELGDSALYLCASSSRTDQETQYFGPGTRLLVL.

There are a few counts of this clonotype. The CDR3 protein is CASSQDKDSFSGNTIYF. Here the CDR3 DNA reads TGCGCCAGCAGCCAAGATAAGGACAGCTTCTCTGGAAACACCATATATTTT. The chain uses TRBV4-3 and TRBJ1-3; maybe TRBD1 (6 bases). Germline CDR1 LGHNA, CDR2 YSLEER. The CDR3 spans 17 residues. Trimming removed 0 bases at V and 0 bases at J, with 12 bases between.

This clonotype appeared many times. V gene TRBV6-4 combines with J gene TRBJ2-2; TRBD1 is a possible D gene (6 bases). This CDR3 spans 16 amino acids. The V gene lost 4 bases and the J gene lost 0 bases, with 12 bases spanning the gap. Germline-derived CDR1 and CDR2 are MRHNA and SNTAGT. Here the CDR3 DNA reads TGTGCCAGCAGTGTTGCACAGGGCGCGAACACCGGGGAGCTGTTTTTT. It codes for CASSVAQGANTGELFF.

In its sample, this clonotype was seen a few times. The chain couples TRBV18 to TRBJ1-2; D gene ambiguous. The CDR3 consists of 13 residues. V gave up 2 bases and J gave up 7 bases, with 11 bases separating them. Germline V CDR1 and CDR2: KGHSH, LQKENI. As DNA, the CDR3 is TGTGCCAGCTCACCAGTCCGCCCGGGTGGCTACACCTTC. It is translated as CASSPVRPGGYTF.

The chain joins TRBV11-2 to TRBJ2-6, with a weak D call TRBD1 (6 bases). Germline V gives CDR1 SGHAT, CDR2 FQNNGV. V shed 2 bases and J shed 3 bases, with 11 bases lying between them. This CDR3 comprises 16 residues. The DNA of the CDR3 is TGTGCCAGCAGCTTAATCACAGGGCGTGGGGCCAACGTCCTGACTTTC. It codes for CASSLITGRGANVLTF.

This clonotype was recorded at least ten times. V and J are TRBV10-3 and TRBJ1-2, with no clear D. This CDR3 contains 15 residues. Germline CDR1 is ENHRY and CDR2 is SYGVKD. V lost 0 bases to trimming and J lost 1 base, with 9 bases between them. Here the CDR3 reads CAISESAGVNYGYTF. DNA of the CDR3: TGTGCCATCAGTGAGTCGGCAGGTGTTAACTATGGCTACACCTTC.

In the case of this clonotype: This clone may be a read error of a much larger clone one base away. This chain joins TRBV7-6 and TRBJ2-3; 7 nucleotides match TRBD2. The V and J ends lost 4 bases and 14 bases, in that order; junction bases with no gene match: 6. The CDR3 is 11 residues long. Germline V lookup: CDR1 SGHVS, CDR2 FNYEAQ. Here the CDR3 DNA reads TGTGCCAGCAGCTACCGGGGGGAGGGGTATTTT. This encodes CASSYRGEGYF.

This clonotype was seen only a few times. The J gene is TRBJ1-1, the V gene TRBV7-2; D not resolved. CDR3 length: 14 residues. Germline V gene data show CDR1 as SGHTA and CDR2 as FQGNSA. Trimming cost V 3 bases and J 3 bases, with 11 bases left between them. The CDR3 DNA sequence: TGTGCCAGCAGCTTTTGGGAGAGGGACACTGAAGCTTTCTTT. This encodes CASSFWERDTEAFF.

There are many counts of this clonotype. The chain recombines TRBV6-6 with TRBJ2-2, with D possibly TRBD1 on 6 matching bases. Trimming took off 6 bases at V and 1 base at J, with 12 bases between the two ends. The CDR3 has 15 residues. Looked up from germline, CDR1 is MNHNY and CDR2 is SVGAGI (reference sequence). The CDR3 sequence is CASSVQGGNTGELFF. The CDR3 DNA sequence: TGTGCCAGCAGCGTACAGGGTGGGAACACCGGGGAGCTGTTTTTT.

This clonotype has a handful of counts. CDR3 region: CASSFQGLGAFF. The CDR3 region has the DNA TGTGCCAGCAGTTTCCAGGGGCTGGGGGCTTTCTTT. The V gene is TRBV12-3 or TRBV12-4, the J gene TRBJ1-1; a possible D gene is TRBD1 (6 bases). V lost 3 bases and J 11 bases, leaving 13 bases between the germline ends. The CDR3 consists of 12 residues.

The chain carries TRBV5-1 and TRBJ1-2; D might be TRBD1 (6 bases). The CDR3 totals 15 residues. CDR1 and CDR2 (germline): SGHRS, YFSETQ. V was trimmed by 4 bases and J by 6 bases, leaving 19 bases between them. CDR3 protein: CASSAGARPMDGYTF. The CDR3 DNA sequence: TGCGCCAGCAGCGCAGGGGCTAGGCCCATGGATGGCTACACCTTC.

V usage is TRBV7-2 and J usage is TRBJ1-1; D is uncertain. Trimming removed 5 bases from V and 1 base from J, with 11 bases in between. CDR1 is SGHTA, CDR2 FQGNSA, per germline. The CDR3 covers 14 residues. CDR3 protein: CASSKYRANTEAFF. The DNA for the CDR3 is TGTGCCAGCAGCAAGTATAGGGCGAACACTGAAGCTTTCTTT.

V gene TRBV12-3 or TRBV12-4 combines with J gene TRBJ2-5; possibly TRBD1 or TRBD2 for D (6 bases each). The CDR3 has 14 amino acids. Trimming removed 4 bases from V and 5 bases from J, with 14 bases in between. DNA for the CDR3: TGTGCCAGCAGTTCGGGGGCCCTCGGGGAGACCCAGTACTTC. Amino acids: CASSSGALGETQYF.

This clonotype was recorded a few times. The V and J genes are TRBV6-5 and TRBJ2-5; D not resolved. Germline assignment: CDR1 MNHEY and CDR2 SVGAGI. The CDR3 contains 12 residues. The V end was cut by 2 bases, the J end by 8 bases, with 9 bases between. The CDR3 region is CASSYNADTQYF. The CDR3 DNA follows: TGTGCCAGCAGTTACAACGCGGACACCCAGTACTTC.

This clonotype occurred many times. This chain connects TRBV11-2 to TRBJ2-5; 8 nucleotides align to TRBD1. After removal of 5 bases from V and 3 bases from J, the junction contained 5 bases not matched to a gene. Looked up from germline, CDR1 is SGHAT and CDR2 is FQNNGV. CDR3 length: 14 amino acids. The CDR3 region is CASSDATGEETQYF. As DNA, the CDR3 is TGTGCCAGCAGCGACGCGACAGGGGAAGAGACCCAGTACTTC.

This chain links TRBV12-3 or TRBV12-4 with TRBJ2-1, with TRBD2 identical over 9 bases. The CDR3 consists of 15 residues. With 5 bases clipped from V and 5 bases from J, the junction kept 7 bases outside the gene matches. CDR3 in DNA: TGTGCCAGCAGTCTTACTAGCGGGCGAAACAATGAGCAGTTCTTC. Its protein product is CASSLTSGRNNEQFF.

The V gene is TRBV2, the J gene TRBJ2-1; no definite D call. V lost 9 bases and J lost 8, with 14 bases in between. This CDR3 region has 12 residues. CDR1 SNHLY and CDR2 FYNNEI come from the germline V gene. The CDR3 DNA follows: TGTGCCAGTCTAGGGTTCTTCGATGAGCAGTTCTTC. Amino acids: CASLGFFDEQFF.